The 27 T cell receptor beta chains presented below share a single source sample, sequenced in a study of cytomegalovirus exposure and HLA in healthy donors. 13 Jbeta primers and 60 Vbeta primers were used for the PCR. Clones were read by immunoSEQ multiplex PCR, and TCRdb kept only the in-frame ones, dropping some. This sample's table has some 89,000 clones. Sequencing input: PBMCs. These receptors all stem from a woman under 40 in good health and CMV-seronegative.

The V and J genes are TRBV19 and TRBJ1-5; maybe TRBD1 (5 bases). CDR1 is LNHDA, CDR2 SQIVND, per germline (reference sequence). Trimming took 3 bases from V and 5 from J, leaving 11 bases between them. This CDR3 is 14 amino acids long. CDR3 sequence: CASSIGGRYQPQHF. The CDR3 DNA follows: TGTGCCAGTAGTATCGGGGGTAGGTATCAGCCCCAGCATTTT.

V is TRBV7-2 and J is TRBJ2-5, with 9 bases aligning to TRBD1. Germline V lookup: CDR1 SGHTA, CDR2 FQGNSA. After removal of 5 bases from V and 1 base from J, the junction contained 2 bases not matched to a gene. This CDR3 has 14 amino acids. The DNA for the CDR3 is TGTGCCAGCAGCATGGGACAGGGCCAAGAGACCCAGTACTTC. Residues: CASSMGQGQETQYF.

The genes are TRBV5-4 and TRBJ1-2; D is perhaps TRBD1 (6 bases). The germline V and J ends were trimmed by 0 bases and 6 bases, with 15 bases remaining between them. The CDR3 has 15 amino acids. Germline CDR1 SGHNT, CDR2 YYREEE (reference sequence). The CDR3 nucleotides are TGTGCCAGCAGCTTGGGGGCTACAGGGACGGATGGCTACACCTTC. It specifies CASSLGATGTDGYTF.

The J gene is TRBJ2-3, the V gene TRBV27; TRBD1 matches at 10 bases. V lost 8 bases and J lost 4; bases outside the gene matches: 6. Germline values: CDR1 MNHEY, CDR2 SMNVEV (reference sequence). The CDR3 has 14 residues. CDR3 residues: CASRRTGGADTQYF. CDR3 sequence (DNA): TGTGCCAGCCGGAGGACAGGGGGTGCAGATACGCAGTATTTT.

CDR3 DNA sequence: TGTGCCAGCAGCTTGTATCTTTCCACCGGGGAGCTGTTTTTT. Protein product: CASSLYLSTGELFF. The chain has TRBV5-6 and TRBJ2-2, with D hard to call. From germline, CDR1 is SGHDT and CDR2 YYEEEE. V gave up 1 base and J gave up 4 bases, with 8 bases separating them. The CDR3 is 14 residues long.

J is TRBJ2-5 and V is TRBV10-2, with 7 bases matching TRBD2. The length of the CDR3 is 14 residues. V shed 8 bases and J 11 bases; nucleotides not matched to a gene: 17. Germline CDR1 is WSHSY and CDR2 is SAAADI. The CDR3, as DNA: TGCGCCAGCGGGAGACCGGGACTACCTCGAGAGCAGTACTTC. Protein product: CASGRPGLPREQYF.

The gene calls are TRBV29-1 and TRBJ2-5; D not certain. The J call may be wrong; the DNA end is better matched by TRBJ2-7. In germline, CDR1 is SQVTM, CDR2 ANQGSEA. This CDR3 contains 12 residues. This CDR3 reads CSVETPTYEQYF. The CDR3 DNA reads as TGCAGCGTCGAGACACCAACCTACGAGCAGTACTTC.

The chain couples TRBV6-1 to TRBJ1-5, with D possibly matching TRBD1 (5 bases). V was clipped by 6 bases and J by 6 bases, with 12 bases between them. This CDR3 has 13 residues. The germline CDR1 and CDR2 sequences are MNHNS and SASEGT. CDR3 protein: CASRGVYSQPQHF. In DNA, the CDR3 is TGTGCCAGCAGAGGGGTTTACAGTCAGCCCCAGCATTTT.

The chain has TRBV11-2 and TRBJ1-1, with D possibly TRBD1 on 6 matching bases. Trimming stripped 3 bases from V and 7 bases from J, with 15 bases between. The CDR3 runs to 14 residues. CDR1 is SGHAT and CDR2 is FQNNGV in the germline V gene. The CDR3 loop is CASSFSGARNEAFF. CDR3 nucleotide sequence: TGTGCCAGCAGCTTTTCAGGGGCGCGGAATGAAGCTTTCTTT.

This chain joins TRBV5-1 and TRBJ2-1, with TRBD2 matching over 11 bases. In germline, CDR1 is SGHRS, CDR2 YFSETQ. The V segment lost 4 bases and the J segment 0 bases; nucleotides outside the gene matches: 6. There are 17 residues in the CDR3. The CDR3 region is CASSLITSGSSYNEQFF. The CDR3 nucleotides read TGCGCCAGCAGCCTCATCACTAGCGGGAGCTCCTACAATGAGCAGTTCTTC.

The chain links TRBV5-6 to TRBJ1-1; a possible D gene is TRBD1 (5 bases). With 4 bases removed from V and 6 bases from J, the gap between germline ends came to 16 bases. Germline V gene data show CDR1 as SGHDT and CDR2 as YYEEEE. The CDR3 has 14 amino acids. The CDR3 protein is CASSPGLLRAEAFF. CDR3 in DNA: TGTGCCAGCAGCCCAGGGTTATTGAGAGCTGAAGCTTTCTTT.

The chain carries TRBV27 and TRBJ2-1, with 12 nucleotides matching TRBD2. V was pared by 6 bases and J by 5 bases, with 5 bases of the junction left unmatched. Per germline, CDR1 MNHEY and CDR2 SMNVEV (reference sequence). This CDR3 comprises 15 residues. The CDR3 is CASSLTSGGNNEQFF. The CDR3 DNA reads TGTGCCAGCAGCTTAACTAGCGGGGGGAACAATGAGCAGTTCTTC.

This chain links TRBV5-6 with TRBJ1-1; 9 positions match TRBD1. The trim removed 3 bases at V and 1 base at J, leaving 4 bases unmatched. The germline CDR1 and CDR2 sequences are SGHDT and YYEEEE. CDR3 length: 15 residues. The CDR3 protein is CASSWTGERNTEAFF. Written as DNA, the CDR3 is TGTGCCAGCAGCTGGACAGGGGAACGGAACACTGAAGCTTTCTTT.

This chain uses TRBV6-1 with TRBJ1-2, with 8 nucleotides matching TRBD1. J gave up 2 bases and V 4 bases, and 3 bases lay outside the gene matches. This CDR3 comprises 14 residues. Germline V gives CDR1 MNHNS, CDR2 SASEGT. The CDR3 loop is CASSAGTGNYGYTF. The CDR3 DNA is TGTGCCAGCAGTGCCGGGACAGGAAACTATGGCTACACCTTC.

The chain combines TRBV7-9 with TRBJ1-6, with 7 bases aligning to TRBD1. Germline V CDR1 and CDR2: SEHNR, FQNEAQ (reference sequence). This CDR3 has 14 amino acids. The ends lost 5 bases at V and 10 bases at J; junction bases unmatched: 8. The CDR3 DNA is TGTGCCAGCAGCCAAGAAGGGGGCAACTCACCCCTCCACTTT. This translates into CASSQEGGNSPLHF.

The chain has TRBV28 and TRBJ1-6, with a weak D call TRBD1 (6 bases). The length of the CDR3 is 12 residues. The V end lost 8 bases, the J end lost 8 bases, and 10 bases lay between the germline ends. In germline, CDR1 is MDHEN, CDR2 SYDVKM. CDR3 DNA sequence: TGTGCCAGCTCCCCAGGGGATTCACCCCTCCACTTT. Protein sequence: CASSPGDSPLHF.

The CDR3 DNA reads as TGTGCCAGCAGCCTTTCCCCCTATGGCTACACCTTC. Protein sequence: CASSLSPYGYTF. This chain connects TRBV5-4 to TRBJ1-2; no clear D. CDR1 SGHNT and CDR2 YYREEE come from the germline V gene (reference sequence). V lost 4 bases and J 4 bases, leaving 8 bases between the germline ends. The CDR3 totals 12 residues. The whole variable domain, filled in from reference TRBV5-4 and TRBJ1-2, reads ETGVTQSPTHLIKTRGQQVTLRCSSQSGHNTVSWYQQALGQGPQFIFQYYREEENGRGNFPPRFSGLQFPNYSSELNVNALELDDSALYLCASSLSPYGYTFGSGTRLTVV.

This sequence joins TRBV14 and TRBJ2-5; 7 bases match TRBD2. The CDR3 runs 15 residues. Germline V gene sequence: CDR1 SGHDN, CDR2 FVKESK. J lost 3 bases, V lost 1 base, and 5 bases had no gene match. CDR3 nucleotides: TGTGCCAGCAGCCAAGTAATCAGCGGGGAAGAGACCCAGTACTTC. Protein sequence: CASSQVISGEETQYF.

This chain links TRBV7-9 with TRBJ1-4, with TRBD1 identical over 7 bases. Germline V gene data show CDR1 as SEHNR and CDR2 as FQNEAQ (reference sequence). CDR3 length equals 15 residues. The V gene end was trimmed by 1 base and the J gene end by 8 bases; junction bases not matched to a gene: 7. CDR3 DNA: TGTGCCAGCAGCTTAGAACAGGGGCCAGAGGAAAAACTGTTTTTT. Protein product: CASSLEQGPEEKLFF.

This chain joins TRBV11-1 and TRBJ2-7, with D possibly matching TRBD2 (6 bases). The CDR3 length is 13 residues. Germline CDR1 and CDR2: SGHAT and FQDESV (reference sequence). The V gene lost 6 bases and the J gene lost 1 base, with 10 bases spanning the gap. The CDR3 sequence: CASSYRESYEQYF. As DNA, the CDR3 is TGTGCCAGCAGTTACCGGGAGTCCTACGAGCAGTACTTC.

The chain carries TRBV10-2 and TRBJ1-2, with a tentative D call TRBD1 (5 bases). V was trimmed by 1 base and J by 4 bases, leaving 7 bases between them. CDR3 size: 13 residues. Germline V gene sequence: CDR1 WSHSY, CDR2 SAAADI. The CDR3 sequence is CASSEWGGYGYTF. The CDR3 coding sequence is TGCGCCAGCAGTGAGTGGGGGGGCTATGGCTACACCTTC.

The genes are TRBV6-5 and TRBJ2-7, with 7 bases lining up with TRBD1. The junction had 7 bases not matched to a gene; V was cut back by 0 bases and J by 2 bases. Germline CDR1 and CDR2: MNHEY and SVGAGI. The CDR3 is made up of 16 amino acids. CDR3 DNA: TGTGCCAGCAGTTACTCGTTCGACAGGGCGACCTACGAGCAGTACTTC. Translation: CASSYSFDRATYEQYF.

The rearrangement joins TRBV7-8 to TRBJ1-1; no firm D call. Germline values: CDR1 SGHVS, CDR2 FQNEAQ. This CDR3 has 14 amino acids. V lost 5 bases to trimming and J lost 5 bases, with 15 bases between them. CDR3 amino acids: CASSPTSAGTEAFF. The CDR3 DNA sequence: TGTGCCAGCAGCCCAACCAGTGCGGGGACTGAAGCTTTCTTT. The variable domain in full, with the rest retrieved from reference TRBV7-8 and TRBJ1-1, is GAGVSQSPRYKVAKRGQDVALRCDPISGHVSLFWYQQALGQGPEFLTYFQNEAQLDKSGLPSDRFFAERPEGSVSTLKIQRTQQEDSAVYLCASSPTSAGTEAFFGQGTRLTVV.

This chain joins TRBV5-6 and TRBJ2-2, with D perhaps matching TRBD2 (6 bases). This CDR3 spans 15 amino acids. The germline CDR1 and CDR2 sequences are SGHDT and YYEEEE. With 5 bases removed from V and 1 base from J, the gap between germline ends came to 12 bases. The CDR3 sequence: CASSNYGGNTGELFF. Written as DNA, the CDR3 is TGTGCCAGCAGTAACTACGGGGGGAACACCGGGGAGCTGTTTTTT.

V gene TRBV9 combines with J gene TRBJ1-1; D is uncertain. Looked up from germline, CDR1 is SGDLS and CDR2 is YYNGEE. Trimming left V 0 bases short and J 1 base short, with 7 bases between. The CDR3 extends over 14 amino acids. The CDR3 spells CASSVGGANTEAFF. For the CDR3, the DNA is TGTGCCAGCAGCGTAGGGGGAGCGAACACTGAAGCTTTCTTT.

The rearrangement links TRBV4-2 to TRBJ1-2, with 10 bases aligning to TRBD1. V lost 2 bases and J lost 4; bases outside the gene matches: 4. Germline V gene sequence: CDR1 LGHNA, CDR2 YNFKEQ. The CDR3 has 15 amino acids. The CDR3 DNA reads as TGTGCCAGCAGCCAACGGACAGGGGGGGCCTATGGCTACACCTTC. The encoded protein is CASSQRTGGAYGYTF.

This chain uses TRBV6-6 with TRBJ1-5; maybe TRBD1 (5 bases). The V end was cut by 7 bases, the J end by 2 bases, with 12 bases between. The CDR3 runs 14 residues. CDR1 MNHNY and CDR2 SVGAGI come from the germline V gene (reference sequence). The CDR3 sequence: CASINRHGNQPQHF. In DNA form, the CDR3 reads TGTGCCAGCATTAACAGGCACGGCAATCAGCCCCAGCATTTT.